Included here is one TCR beta chain sequence, with context. It has no known antigen specificity. It has no much larger one-base neighbor in the sample; base qualities were not kept. The germline V gene supplies CDR1 ENHRY and CDR2 SYGVKD. Inclusive of the bounding cysteine and phenylalanine, the CDR3 is 13 residues long. The DNA shown is the 39-base CDR3, in frame from base 1. The V and J ends are trimmed by 2 bases and 1 base, leaving 5 bases between them. Library preparation used RT-PCR. Reads for this sample came from an Illumina HiSeq 2500. TCRdb reanalyzed the raw reads on its own, using fastp at Q25 for trimming and MiXCR for clone calling, and kept in-frame beta chains. Rows merge per CDR3 protein into single entries with the most common DNA and genes. The sample yields 560,000 or so distinct CDR3 sequences; 7.6% were counted once. 10% to 15% of the sample rests with the top ten. The sample originates from a study of response to subunit inactivated influenza vaccine (dated 2018 in TCRdb). For context, the study as a whole: Deep quantitative T cell receptor repertoire profiling was used in the study to track responses to a trivalent subunit inactivated influenza vaccine.

Findings and caveats that apply to the study as a whole: According to the authors, only a limited number of new T cells may be recruited by each seasonal influenza vaccination.

The receptor was derived from a man between 50 and 70 years old who received an inactivated influenza vaccine. Donor details come from another sample of the same person, matched by shared clones. Sequencing used PBMCs from blood, obtained less than 30 months after vaccination. The chain was built from TRBV10-3 and TRBJ2-5; there is no confident call for the D gene. The DNA sequence follows: TGTGCCATCAGTGAGACTCCCCAAGAGACCCAGTACTTC. It specifies CAISETPQETQYF.